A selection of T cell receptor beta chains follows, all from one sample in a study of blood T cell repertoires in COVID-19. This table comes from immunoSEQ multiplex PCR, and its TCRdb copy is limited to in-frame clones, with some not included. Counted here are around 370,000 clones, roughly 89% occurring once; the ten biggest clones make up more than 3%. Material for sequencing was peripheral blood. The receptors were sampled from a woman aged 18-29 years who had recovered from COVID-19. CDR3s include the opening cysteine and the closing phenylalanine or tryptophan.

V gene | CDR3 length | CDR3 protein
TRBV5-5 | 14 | CASSLVPGGQPQHF
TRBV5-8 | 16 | CASRTTPRVSDYGYTF
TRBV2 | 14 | CASSAFEQNTEAFF
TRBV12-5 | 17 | CASGLEAGGRTYNEQFF
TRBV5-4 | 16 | CASSLDVNRRNTEAFF
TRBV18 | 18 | CASSPGPSGVEVLYGYTF
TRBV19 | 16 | CASSVPGHDSGNTIYF
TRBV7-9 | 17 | CASSPEDQEITYNEQFF
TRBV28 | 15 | CASSSPGTGWTEAFF
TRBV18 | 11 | CASSGNQPQHF
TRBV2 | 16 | CASTDSTSGGTDTQYF
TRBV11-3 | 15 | CASSPGQGARYTQYF
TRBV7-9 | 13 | CASSFGRNTEAFF
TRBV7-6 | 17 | CASSLQGAPSGANVLTF
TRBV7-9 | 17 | CASSIGTGRHSGNTIYF
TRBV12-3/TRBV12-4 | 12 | CASSFGGNGYTF
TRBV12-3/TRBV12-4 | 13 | CASSLGTVTEAFF
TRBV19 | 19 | CASSKSLAGLPLAKNIQYF
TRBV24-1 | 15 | CATSDRRGQAYGYTF
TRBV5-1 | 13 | CASSLAGVDTIYF
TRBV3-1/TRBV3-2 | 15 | CASSPLGGYDQPQHF
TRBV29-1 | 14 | CSVAPGTGLPEAFF
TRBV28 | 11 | CASSRVQPQHF
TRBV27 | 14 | CASSLYRGNYGYTF
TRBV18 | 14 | CASFDQEGAQPQHF
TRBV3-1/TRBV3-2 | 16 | CASSPLGTSGLNEQFF
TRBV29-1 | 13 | CSVATGNHQPQHF
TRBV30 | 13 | CAEKASGTDTQYF
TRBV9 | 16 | CASSGASGRTYNEQFF
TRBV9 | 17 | CASSVMPSGQGNSPLHF
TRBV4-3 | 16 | CASSQGTGTYSDTQYF
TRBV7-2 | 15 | CASSFSRQGTGELFF
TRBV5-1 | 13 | CASSLLSDEKLFF
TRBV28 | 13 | CASSRVPSNEQFF
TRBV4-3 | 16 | CASSQDGDRLWNEQFF
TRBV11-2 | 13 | CASSLSDRNTQYF
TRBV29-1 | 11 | CSVFKNYGYTF
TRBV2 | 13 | CASSGGAGDTQYF
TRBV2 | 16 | CASSEYGVMRNTEAFF
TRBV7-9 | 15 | CASSFLPNIPSEQFF
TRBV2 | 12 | CASSQEPNEQFF
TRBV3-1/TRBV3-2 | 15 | CASASFLAGYNEQFF
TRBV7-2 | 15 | CASSPPGAPDNEQFF
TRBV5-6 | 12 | CASSSGFPPLHF
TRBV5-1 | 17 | CASSLVPTGGRNQPQHF